The 25 T cell receptor beta chains below all came from one sample that was sequenced in a study of blood T cell repertoires in COVID-19. Data came from immunoSEQ multiplex PCR; TCRdb stores just in-frame clones and leaves some out. Of some 300,000 clones in the sample, over 80% were seen once. The sample was peripheral blood. The source of these receptors is a woman aged 50 to 65 with active or convalescent COVID-19.

V and J are TRBV28 and TRBJ1-6; no definite D call. This CDR3 is built from 14 residues. The V gene's germline CDR1 is MDHEN and CDR2 SYDVKM. V was trimmed by 8 bases and J by 1 base, leaving 9 bases between them. This CDR3 is CASQRGSYNSPLHF. The CDR3 DNA sequence: TGTGCCAGCCAACGGGGTTCCTATAATTCACCCCTCCACTTT.

This CDR3 is CASSSTRIRHGELFF. For the CDR3, the DNA is TGTGCCAGCAGTTCCACGAGAATTAGACACGGGGAGCTGTTTTTT. V and J are TRBV6-5 and TRBJ2-2; D unclear. V lost 4 bases, J lost 7 bases, and 16 bases lay in between. This CDR3 is built from 15 residues. Germline V gives CDR1 MNHEY, CDR2 SVGAGI.

This clone was detected ten times or more. The J gene is TRBJ2-1, the V gene TRBV19, with D possibly matching TRBD1 (6 bases). Germline V gives CDR1 LNHDA, CDR2 SQIVND (reference sequence). Trimming stripped 4 bases from V and 5 bases from J, with 12 bases between. The CDR3 runs to 14 residues. This CDR3 reads CASSTRDIDNEQFF. The CDR3 bases are TGTGCCAGTAGTACCCGGGACATAGACAATGAGCAGTTCTTC.

J is TRBJ2-7 and V is TRBV11-2; weak D call: TRBD1 (5 bases). Per germline, CDR1 SGHAT and CDR2 FQNNGV. This CDR3 region has 16 residues. V was cut by 1 base and J by 3 bases, with 16 bases left in between. In DNA form, the CDR3 reads TGTGCCAGCAGCTTAGTAGTCGGCAGGGCCCACTACGAGCAGTACTTC. Translated, it gives CASSLVVGRAHYEQYF.

This chain joins TRBV5-5 and TRBJ2-7; 7 bases agree with TRBD2. The CDR3 has 13 amino acids. Germline CDR1 SGHKS, CDR2 YYEKEE (reference sequence). V lost 4 bases and J lost 2; bases outside the gene matches: 3. CDR3: CASSLGTTYEQYF. CDR3 nucleotides: TGTGCCAGCAGCCTCGGGACTACCTACGAGCAGTACTTC.

The CDR3 protein is CASSGLAGPYNEQFF. CDR3 DNA: TGTGCCAGCAGTGGACTAGCGGGACCATACAATGAGCAGTTCTTC. The rearrangement links TRBV2 to TRBJ2-1; TRBD2 matches 11 bases. V lost 4 bases to trimming and J lost 4 bases; unmatched junction nucleotides: 3. The CDR3 consists of 15 residues. The V gene's germline CDR1 is SNHLY and CDR2 FYNNEI.

The chain is built from TRBV6-5 and TRBJ2-1; tentatively, D is TRBD2 (7 bases). The CDR3 extends over 14 amino acids. Germline V lookup: CDR1 MNHEY, CDR2 SVGAGI. The ends were cut back, 1 base at V and 8 bases at J, with 12 bases in the middle. The CDR3 nucleotides read TGTGCCAGCAGTTACTTCGTAGGGGGGGATGAGCAGTTCTTC. This sequence encodes CASSYFVGGDEQFF.

The chain uses TRBV2 and TRBJ1-5; tentatively, D is TRBD1 (6 bases). Germline V gene sequence: CDR1 SNHLY, CDR2 FYNNEI. V was shortened by 8 bases and J by 5 bases, with 19 bases between the two germline ends. This CDR3 has 15 amino acids. The CDR3: CASRAVQGLYQPQHF. The DNA of the CDR3 is TGTGCCAGCCGGGCGGTACAGGGTTTGTATCAGCCCCAGCATTTT.

This rearrangement joins TRBV25-1 to TRBJ1-1, with 7 bases matching TRBD1. Germline V lookup: CDR1 MGHDK, CDR2 SYGVNS. The CDR3 covers 13 residues. V gave up 4 bases and J gave up 11 bases; unmatched junction bases: 10. CDR3 loop: CASSARGQITAFF. In DNA, the CDR3 is TGTGCCAGCAGTGCGAGGGGACAGATCACGGCTTTCTTT.

The CDR3 is CASSVAGAGGMAETQYF. Written as DNA, the CDR3 is TGTGCCAGCAGCGTAGCTGGAGCGGGAGGGATGGCAGAGACCCAGTACTTC. This chain joins TRBV9 and TRBJ2-5; 10 bases fit TRBD2. Germline V gives CDR1 SGDLS, CDR2 YYNGEE. The CDR3 loop spans 17 amino acids. V trimming: 0 bases; J trimming: 4 bases; junction bases outside the gene matches: 9.

Remarks on this clone: This sample also contains other DNA sequences that code for the same CDR3. The chain is built from TRBV28 and TRBJ1-6; D is unclear. Trimming stripped 6 bases from V and 7 bases from J, with 4 bases between. Germline V lookup: CDR1 MDHEN, CDR2 SYDVKM. There are 11 residues in the CDR3. The CDR3 protein is CASSRNSPLHF. The DNA of the CDR3 is TGTGCCAGCAGCAGGAATTCACCCCTCCACTTT.

This sequence joins TRBV7-9 and TRBJ2-1; 13 nucleotides agree with TRBD2. Per germline, CDR1 SEHNR and CDR2 FQNEAQ (reference sequence). With 1 base clipped from V and 4 bases from J, the junction kept 7 bases outside the gene matches. The CDR3 is 18 amino acids. CDR3 amino acids: CASSLEQGLAGPYNEQFF. The DNA for the CDR3 is TGTGCCAGCAGCTTAGAGCAGGGACTAGCGGGGCCTTACAATGAGCAGTTCTTC. Filled out from reference TRBV7-9 and TRBJ2-1, the complete variable domain reads DTGVSQNPRHKITKRGQNVTFRCDPISEHNRLYWYRQTLGQGPEFLTYFQNEAQLEKSRLLSDRFSAERPKGSFSTLEIQRTEQGDSAMYLCASSLEQGLAGPYNEQFFGPGTRLTVL.

This clone was seen a handful of times. The chain recombines TRBV29-1 with TRBJ1-3, with 8 bases fitting TRBD1. There are 14 residues in the CDR3. CDR1 is SQVTM and CDR2 is ANQGSEA in the germline V gene. V dropped 6 bases and J dropped 4; count of bases not matched to a gene: 8. The CDR3 loop reads CSVTGQGQGNTIYF. DNA of the CDR3: TGCAGCGTCACCGGACAGGGTCAGGGAAACACCATATATTTT.

For the CDR3, the DNA is TGTGCCTGGACGAATCTGGGGGAGGGGGAGCAGTTCTTC. It specifies CAWTNLGEGEQFF. The V and J genes are TRBV30 and TRBJ2-1, with 7 positions matching TRBD2. The CDR3 contains 13 residues. The germline CDR1 and CDR2 sequences are GTSNPN and SVGIG (reference sequence). The V segment lost 4 bases and the J segment 10 bases; nucleotides outside the gene matches: 10.

The gene calls are TRBV30 and TRBJ2-1; 7 bases are a match to TRBD2. Germline CDR1 and CDR2: GTSNPN and SVGIG (reference sequence). Losses at the gene ends were 6 bases for V and 4 bases for J; bases not matched to a gene: 15. This CDR3 spans 16 amino acids. For the CDR3, the DNA is TGTGCCTGCATCCCTTCGGCGGGAGAGTCGTACAATGAGCAGTTCTTC. This sequence encodes CACIPSAGESYNEQFF.

The chain employs TRBV7-9 and TRBJ1-2; a weak D match, TRBD1 (5 bases). The length of the CDR3 is 13 residues. Trimming removed 7 bases at V and 4 bases at J, with 13 bases between. Germline lookup yields CDR1 SEHNR and CDR2 FQNEAQ (reference sequence). The CDR3 region has the DNA TGTGCCAGCACCCCGGGGGACGGCTATGGCTACACCTTC. This gives the protein CASTPGDGYGYTF.

The genes are TRBV27 and TRBJ2-1; a weak D match, TRBD1 (6 bases). CDR1 and CDR2 (germline): MNHEY, SMNVEV (reference sequence). The length of the CDR3 is 15 residues. Trimming removed 2 bases at V and 4 bases at J, with 12 bases between. The CDR3 region has the DNA TGTGCCAGCAGTTTAATCGGGACACTTTACAATGAGCAGTTCTTC. It codes for CASSLIGTLYNEQFF.

The chain recombines TRBV5-1 with TRBJ1-1; TRBD1 matches at 9 bases. Germline CDR1 SGHRS, CDR2 YFSETQ. The CDR3 runs 16 residues. After removal of 3 bases from V and 1 base from J, the junction contained 7 bases not matched to a gene. This CDR3 reads CASSSYMDRGNTEAFF. The CDR3 region has the DNA TGCGCCAGCAGCTCGTACATGGACAGGGGGAACACTGAAGCTTTCTTT.

The genes are TRBV18 and TRBJ1-3; D is unresolved. The V gene lost 4 bases and the J gene lost 0 bases, with 7 bases spanning the gap. CDR1 is KGHSH, CDR2 LQKENI, per germline. CDR3 length equals 14 residues. The CDR3 DNA reads as TGTGCCAGCTCACAACAACACTCTGGAAACACCATATATTTT. Translating it yields CASSQQHSGNTIYF.

The chain joins TRBV7-8 to TRBJ1-2, with TRBD1 as a possible D gene (6 bases). V dropped 1 base and J dropped 4 bases, with 10 bases sitting between them. This CDR3 has 14 residues. CDR1 and CDR2 from the germline V gene are SGHVS and FQNEAQ. The DNA of the CDR3 is TGTGCCAGCAGCTTAGGCCACAGGGCCTATGGCTACACCTTC. Amino acid sequence: CASSLGHRAYGYTF.

Of note for this clone: Other DNA sequences from this sample encode an identical CDR3 as well. The V call is TRBV5-1, the J call TRBJ1-1, with D maybe TRBD1 (5 bases). Germline values: CDR1 SGHRS, CDR2 YFSETQ. The CDR3 extends over 14 amino acids. Deletions cut 0 bases from V and 4 bases from J, with 10 bases between. The DNA for the CDR3 is TGCGCCAGCAGCTTGGAGGGGCGGGGCACTGAAGCTTTCTTT. It encodes CASSLEGRGTEAFF.

V usage is TRBV6-5 and J usage is TRBJ1-2, with D tentatively TRBD1 (5 bases). From germline, CDR1 is MNHEY and CDR2 SVGAGI. Deletions cut 6 bases from V and 3 bases from J, with 8 bases between. This CDR3 comprises 12 residues. The CDR3 nucleotides read TGTGCCAGCAGGGGGGAGGACTATGGCTACACCTTC. As protein: CASRGEDYGYTF.

This clone has just a few counts. The chain is built from TRBV28 and TRBJ1-1; weak D call: TRBD1 (5 bases). The length of the CDR3 is 19 residues. The germline V and J ends were trimmed by 4 bases and 0 bases, with 24 bases remaining between them. CDR1 is MDHEN, CDR2 SYDVKM, per germline. CDR3 DNA sequence: TGTGCCAGCAGTTCAGACACCATGACAGCCACTCGAATGAACACTGAAGCTTTCTTT. Residues: CASSSDTMTATRMNTEAFF. The whole variable domain, remainder taken from reference TRBV28 and TRBJ1-1, is DVKVTQSSRYLVKRTGEKVFLECVQDMDHENMFWYRQDPGLGLRLIYFSYDVKMKEKGDIPEGYSVSREKKERFSLILESASTNQTSMYLCASSSDTMTATRMNTEAFFGQGTRLTVV.

The chain links TRBV19 to TRBJ2-1; 9 positions agree with TRBD1. CDR3 length equals 14 residues. Per germline, CDR1 LNHDA and CDR2 SQIVND (reference sequence). After removal of 4 bases from V and 7 bases from J, the junction contained 5 bases not matched to a gene. The chain's CDR3 is CASSRTGGRNEQFF. DNA for the CDR3: TGTGCCAGTAGTAGAACAGGGGGCAGGAATGAGCAGTTCTTC.

The rearrangement links TRBV19 to TRBJ1-6, with D hard to call. The V end was cut by 8 bases, the J end by 5 bases, with 22 bases between. The CDR3 is 17 amino acids. Germline-derived CDR1 and CDR2 are LNHDA and SQIVND (reference sequence). The CDR3 region is CASGKAALAANNSPLHF. Here the CDR3 DNA reads TGTGCCAGTGGAAAGGCAGCCTTAGCTGCTAATAATTCACCCCTCCACTTT.